The next 27 T cell receptor beta chains were all read from a single sample in a study of shared clonotypes between healthy human individuals. TCRdb's copy holds only in-frame clones and misses some; the assay was immunoSEQ multiplex PCR. This sample has more than 2 million clones; over 85% occur once, and the top ten carry 0.1% to 0.15%. Material for sequencing was naive CD4+ T cells sorted from blood. Indicated subset: CD45RA+ positively selected. These receptors were collected from a man between 18 and 35 years old in good health.

In DNA form, the CDR3 reads TGTGCCAGCAGTTTTACACAGGGAGGGGAGACCCAGTACTTC. This sequence encodes CASSFTQGGETQYF. The V gene is TRBV27, the J gene TRBJ2-5, with D possibly TRBD2 on 7 matching bases. CDR1 is MNHEY and CDR2 is SMNVEV in the germline V gene (reference sequence). The length of the CDR3 is 14 residues. The V and J ends lost 3 bases and 5 bases respectively, with 13 bases between them.

CDR3 amino acids: CASSVTSGASTEAFF. The CDR3 nucleotides are TGTGCCAGCAGTGTTACGTCGGGGGCTAGCACTGAAGCTTTCTTT. The chain employs TRBV2 and TRBJ1-1; possible D gene TRBD1, 6 bases. Looked up from germline, CDR1 is SNHLY and CDR2 is FYNNEI. This CDR3 region has 15 residues. V lost 4 bases, J lost 4 bases, and 16 bases lay in between. Looking up the rest from reference TRBV2 and TRBJ1-1 gives the full variable domain: EPEVTQTPSHQVTQMGQEVILRCVPISNHLYFYWYRQILGQKVEFLVSFYNNEISEKSEIFDDQFSVERPDGSNFTLKIRSTKLEDSAMYFCASSVTSGASTEAFFGQGTRLTVV.

This sequence joins TRBV6-6 and TRBJ1-2; 7 nucleotides align to TRBD1. Germline CDR1 reads MNHNY; CDR2 reads SVGAGI (reference sequence). V shed 5 bases and J 7 bases; nucleotides not matched to a gene: 13. CDR3 length: 15 residues. CDR3 loop: CASSDTGRGQSGYTF. DNA of the CDR3: TGTGCCAGCAGTGACACGGGCCGGGGACAGAGTGGCTACACCTTC.

The genes are TRBV19 and TRBJ2-3; D gene uncertain. In germline, CDR1 is LNHDA, CDR2 SQIVND (reference sequence). The V gene lost 7 bases and the J gene lost 1 base, with 9 bases spanning the gap. This CDR3 has 13 amino acids. CDR3 loop: CASKFPGTDTQYF. CDR3 in DNA: TGTGCCAGTAAATTTCCCGGCACAGATACGCAGTATTTT.

The chain combines TRBV18 with TRBJ1-6; D possibly corresponds to TRBD1 (5 bases). CDR3 size: 19 residues. Between the trimmed V and J ends, which lost 5 bases and 8 bases, there was a span of 28 bases. Germline V CDR1 and CDR2: KGHSH, LQKENI. The CDR3 bases are TGTGCCAGCTCATCCACACCCCTCATCCCGGACGGGGACTATTCACCCCTCCACTTT. This sequence encodes CASSSTPLIPDGDYSPLHF.

The chain employs TRBV7-9 and TRBJ1-4; 7 nucleotides agree with TRBD1. Per germline, CDR1 SEHNR and CDR2 FQNEAQ (reference sequence). V shed 2 bases, J shed 5 bases, and the junction held 5 bases outside the gene matches. CDR3 size: 15 residues. The CDR3 reads CASSLTGAGNEKLFF. The CDR3 DNA is TGTGCCAGCAGCTTAACAGGGGCCGGCAATGAAAAACTGTTTTTT. The entire variable domain, with the rest obtained from reference TRBV7-9 and TRBJ1-4, is as follows: DTGVSQNPRHKITKRGQNVTFRCDPISEHNRLYWYRQTLGQGPEFLTYFQNEAQLEKSRLLSDRFSAERPKGSFSTLEIQRTEQGDSAMYLCASSLTGAGNEKLFFGSGTQLSVL.

The chain links TRBV28 to TRBJ2-3, with TRBD1 identical over 8 bases. With V trimmed by 5 bases and J by 5 bases, 6 bases remained unmatched. The V gene's germline CDR1 is MDHEN and CDR2 SYDVKM. CDR3 length: 14 residues. CDR3 nucleotides: TGTGCCAGCAGTCAGGGGACAGGCCGAGATACGCAGTATTTT. Residues: CASSQGTGRDTQYF.

The gene calls are TRBV6-6 and TRBJ1-5, with D perhaps matching TRBD1 (5 bases). The V gene lost 6 bases and the J gene lost 4 bases, with 16 bases spanning the gap. The CDR3 is 15 amino acids. From germline, CDR1 is MNHNY and CDR2 SVGAGI (reference sequence). CDR3 protein: CASSQGEGSNQPQHF. DNA of the CDR3: TGTGCCAGCAGCCAAGGGGAGGGTAGTAATCAGCCCCAGCATTTT.

The rearrangement uses TRBV2 and TRBJ1-3; the D gene is possibly TRBD1 (6 bases). V was shortened by 4 bases and J by 0 bases, with 16 bases between the two germline ends. Germline loops: CDR1 SNHLY, CDR2 FYNNEI. The length of the CDR3 is 17 residues. The CDR3: CASSGDTNLSSGNTIYF. The CDR3 DNA reads as TGTGCCAGCAGTGGGGACACCAACCTTAGCTCTGGAAACACCATATATTTT.

This clone appeared a single time. The chain is built from TRBV6-5 and TRBJ2-6; TRBD2 might be the D (6 bases). Germline CDR1 reads MNHEY; CDR2 reads SVGAGI. This CDR3 has 15 amino acids. Trimming removed 2 bases at V and 2 bases at J, with 7 bases between. The chain's CDR3 is CASSYTGAGANVLTF. The CDR3 DNA follows: TGTGCCAGCAGTTACACGGGGGCTGGGGCCAACGTCCTGACTTTC.

V gene TRBV7-9 combines with J gene TRBJ1-2, with 8 bases fitting TRBD1. The germline gives CDR1 SEHNR, CDR2 FQNEAQ (reference sequence). J gave up 8 bases and V 5 bases, and 10 bases lay outside the gene matches. This CDR3 is 14 amino acids long. The CDR3 coding sequence is TGTGCCAGCAGCCCGACGGACAGGGTAAAAGGCTACACCTTC. Translation gives CASSPTDRVKGYTF.

About this clone: At the DNA level, this CDR3 is encoded by other sequences in the same sample as well. The chain has TRBV5-1 and TRBJ2-7; D perhaps matches TRBD2 (5 bases). V lost 4 bases, J lost 0 bases, and 8 bases lay in between. Per germline, CDR1 SGHRS and CDR2 YFSETQ. The CDR3 spans 13 residues. CDR3 DNA: TGCGCCAGCAGCAGGGAGAACTCCTACGAGCAGTACTTC. Encoded protein: CASSRENSYEQYF.

This chain joins TRBV18 and TRBJ1-4, with 7 bases fitting TRBD1. The CDR3 spans 15 residues. The V gene end was trimmed by 3 bases and the J gene end by 3 bases; junction bases not matched to a gene: 4. The germline V gene encodes CDR1 KGHSH and CDR2 LQKENI. The DNA for the CDR3 is TGTGCCAGCTCACCGGGACAGTCTCCTAATGAAAAACTGTTTTTT. This sequence encodes CASSPGQSPNEKLFF.

The V and J genes are TRBV10-3 and TRBJ1-4, with 8 positions matching TRBD1. With 10 bases clipped from V and 5 bases from J, the junction kept 6 bases outside the gene matches. CDR1 is ENHRY and CDR2 is SYGVKD in the germline V gene. The CDR3 runs to 13 residues. CDR3 amino acids: CATSQGANEKLFF. The CDR3 nucleotides are TGTGCCACCTCGCAGGGGGCGAATGAAAAACTGTTTTTT.

This chain connects TRBV25-1 to TRBJ2-1; TRBD1 matches at 7 bases. This CDR3 is built from 13 residues. CDR1 is MGHDK, CDR2 SYGVNS, per germline. Germline trimming cut 1 base from V and 9 bases from J; bases unmatched to any gene: 3. CDR3 region: CASSEFGQAEQFF. CDR3 sequence (DNA): TGTGCCAGCAGTGAATTCGGACAGGCTGAGCAGTTCTTC. Using reference TRBV25-1 and TRBJ2-1 for the parts outside the CDR3, the full variable domain is EADIYQTPRYLVIGTGKKITLECSQTMGHDKMYWYQQDPGMELHLIHYSYGVNSTEKGDLSSESTVSRIRTEHFPLTLESARPSHTSQYLCASSEFGQAEQFFGPGTRLTVL.

This clone is a singleton in its sample. This sample includes further DNA sequences coding for the same CDR3. This rearrangement joins TRBV5-4 to TRBJ2-7; weak D call: TRBD2 (6 bases). The V gene's germline CDR1 is SGHNT and CDR2 YYREEE (reference sequence). The CDR3 is 14 amino acids. Trimming pared 2 bases from V and 5 bases from J, leaving 14 bases between. The CDR3 DNA reads as TGTGCCAGCAGCTTAAGCGGGCGGGTTGACGAGCAGTACTTC. Protein product: CASSLSGRVDEQYF. Looking up the rest from reference TRBV5-4 and TRBJ2-7 gives the full variable domain: ETGVTQSPTHLIKTRGQQVTLRCSSQSGHNTVSWYQQALGQGPQFIFQYYREEENGRGNFPPRFSGLQFPNYSSELNVNALELDDSALYLCASSLSGRVDEQYFGPGTRLTVT.

The V call is TRBV6-1, the J call TRBJ2-3, with D possibly matching TRBD1 (6 bases). The CDR3 has 14 residues. The V gene lost 6 bases and the J gene lost 1 base, with 11 bases spanning the gap. Germline CDR1 reads MNHNS; CDR2 reads SASEGT. For the CDR3, the DNA is TGTGCCAGCAGACTGAAGGGGGGCACAGATACGCAGTATTTT. This translates into CASRLKGGTDTQYF.

The J gene is TRBJ2-2, the V gene TRBV5-4; D may correspond to TRBD1 or TRBD2 (6 bases each). The V gene's germline CDR1 is SGHNT and CDR2 YYREEE (reference sequence). The V gene lost 4 bases and the J gene lost 3 bases, with 13 bases spanning the gap. There are 15 residues in the CDR3. This CDR3 is CASSAGQRDTGELFF. CDR3 DNA sequence: TGTGCCAGCAGCGCGGGACAACGAGACACCGGGGAGCTGTTTTTT.

Comment on this clone: The sample has other DNA sequences that encode this CDR3 too. The V call is TRBV5-5, the J call TRBJ2-7; D is unclear. The germline V and J ends were trimmed by 1 base and 3 bases, with 11 bases remaining between them. Germline CDR1 reads SGHKS; CDR2 reads YYEKEE (reference sequence). This CDR3 region has 14 residues. DNA for the CDR3: TGTGCCAGCAGCTTGCTCGGGTCAAGCTACGAGCAGTACTTC. Encoded protein: CASSLLGSSYEQYF.

This chain joins TRBV10-3 and TRBJ2-2; 7 bases align to TRBD2. From germline, CDR1 is ENHRY and CDR2 SYGVKD. V was clipped by 4 bases and J by 7 bases; unmatched bases: 6. CDR3 length: 14 amino acids. The CDR3 bases are TGTGCCATCAGTGTTCAGCGGGAAGGCGGGGAGCTGTTTTTT. Protein sequence: CAISVQREGGELFF.

V is TRBV18 and J is TRBJ2-7; 10 bases align to TRBD2. With 2 bases clipped from V and 4 bases from J, the junction kept 8 bases outside the gene matches. Looked up from germline, CDR1 is KGHSH and CDR2 is LQKENI. The CDR3 spans 16 residues. CDR3 nucleotides: TGTGCCAGCTCACCAACTCTAGCGGGAGTGTCATACGAGCAGTACTTC. Protein product: CASSPTLAGVSYEQYF.

Remarks on this clone: Other nucleotide sequences in the sample specify the same CDR3. The V gene is TRBV18, the J gene TRBJ2-7; D not resolved. CDR1 KGHSH and CDR2 LQKENI come from the germline V gene. The CDR3 is 11 amino acids. V was trimmed by 3 bases and J by 3 bases, leaving 3 bases between them. CDR3 residues: CASSPLYEQYF. The CDR3 region has the DNA TGTGCCAGCTCACCGCTCTACGAGCAGTACTTC.

There are a few counts of this clone. This sequence joins TRBV5-3 and TRBJ2-2; D is ambiguous. Being an ORF, TRBV5-3 has a function that is uncertain. CDR3 length: 14 amino acids. Deletions cut 6 bases from V and 4 bases from J, with 13 bases between. The CDR3 spells CARNGSALTGELFF. The CDR3 nucleotides are TGTGCCAGAAACGGGTCGGCTCTCACCGGGGAGCTGTTTTTT.

Concerning this clone itself: Other DNA sequences in this specimen translate into the identical CDR3. CDR3 bases: TGTGCCAGCAGCCCCGGACAGCCTAATGAAAAACTGTTTTTT. Amino acid sequence: CASSPGQPNEKLFF. This sequence joins TRBV5-4 and TRBJ1-4, with D possibly TRBD1 on 6 matching bases. V gave up 4 bases and J gave up 3 bases, with 10 bases separating them. Germline CDR1 and CDR2: SGHNT and YYREEE (reference sequence). There are 14 residues in the CDR3.

This clone was picked up one time. The J gene is TRBJ2-5, the V gene TRBV11-2; 7 bases match TRBD1. V was clipped by 5 bases and J by 5 bases; unmatched bases: 8. The germline gives CDR1 SGHAT, CDR2 FQNNGV. The CDR3 has 14 amino acids. The DNA for the CDR3 is TGTGCCAGCAGCCATCTACAGGGGCAGGAGACCCAGTACTTC. This sequence encodes CASSHLQGQETQYF.

Worth noting for this clone: The junction and the germline gene differ at one end; a read error may be behind it. The chain combines TRBV6-5 with TRBJ1-2, with a possible D match to TRBD1 (5 bases). The length of the CDR3 is 15 residues. The germline V gene encodes CDR1 MNHEY and CDR2 SVGAGI. The CDR3 sequence is CASSVRDSANCGYTF. The CDR3 DNA reads as TGTGCCAGCAGTGTACGGGACTCAGCTAACTGTGGCTACACCTTC.

In regard to this clone: The same CDR3 can be traced to other DNA sequences in this sample. The chain carries TRBV5-1 and TRBJ1-4, with 11 bases aligning to TRBD1. This CDR3 spans 14 amino acids. With 4 bases clipped from V and 7 bases from J, the junction kept 3 bases outside the gene matches. Germline loops: CDR1 SGHRS, CDR2 YFSETQ. In nucleotides, the CDR3 is TGCGCCAGCAGCCCGGGACAGGGGGTTGAAAAACTGTTTTTT. Translating it yields CASSPGQGVEKLFF. Full variable domain (missing parts from reference TRBV5-1 and TRBJ1-4): KAGVTQTPRYLIKTRGQQVTLSCSPISGHRSVSWYQQTPGQGLQFLFEYFSETQRNKGNFPGRFSGRQFSNSRSEMNVSTLELGDSALYLCASSPGQGVEKLFFGSGTQLSVL.